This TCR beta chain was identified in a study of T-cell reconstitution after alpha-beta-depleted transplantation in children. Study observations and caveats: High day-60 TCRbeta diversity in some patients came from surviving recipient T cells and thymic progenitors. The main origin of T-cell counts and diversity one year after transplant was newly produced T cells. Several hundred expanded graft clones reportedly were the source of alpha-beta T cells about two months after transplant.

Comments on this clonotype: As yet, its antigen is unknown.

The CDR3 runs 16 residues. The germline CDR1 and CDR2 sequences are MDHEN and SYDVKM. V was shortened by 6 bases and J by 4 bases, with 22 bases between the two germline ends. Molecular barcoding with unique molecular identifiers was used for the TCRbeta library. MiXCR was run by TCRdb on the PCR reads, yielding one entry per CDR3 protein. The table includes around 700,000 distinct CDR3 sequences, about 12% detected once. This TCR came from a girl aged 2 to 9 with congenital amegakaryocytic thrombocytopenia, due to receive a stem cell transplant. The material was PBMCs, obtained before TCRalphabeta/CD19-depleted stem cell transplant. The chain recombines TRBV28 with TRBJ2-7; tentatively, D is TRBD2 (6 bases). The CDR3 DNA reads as TGTGCCAGCAGCCTCTCCGGCCCGGTGGGACTTTACGAGCAGTACTTC. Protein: CASSLSGPVGLYEQYF.